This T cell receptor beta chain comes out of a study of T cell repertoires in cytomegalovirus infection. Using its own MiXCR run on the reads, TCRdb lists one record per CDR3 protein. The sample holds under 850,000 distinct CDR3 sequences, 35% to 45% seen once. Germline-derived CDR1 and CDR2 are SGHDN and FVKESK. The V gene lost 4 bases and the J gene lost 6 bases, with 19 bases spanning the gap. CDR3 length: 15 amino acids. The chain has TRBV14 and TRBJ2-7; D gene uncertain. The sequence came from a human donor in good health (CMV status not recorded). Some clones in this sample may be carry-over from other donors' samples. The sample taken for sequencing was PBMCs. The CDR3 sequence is CASSPHYTVLGEQYF. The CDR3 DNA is TGTGCCAGCAGCCCCCACTATACGGTTCTCGGCGAGCAGTACTTC.